These T cell receptor beta chains were read from a single sample in a study of regulatory T cells in long-lasting Graves disease. One entry per CDR3 protein, called by TCRdb with MiXCR from the multiplex PCR reads. The sample has under 500,000 distinct CDR3 sequences, around 20% seen once. The material was peripheral blood mononuclear cells (PBMCs), obtained when the disease was refractory, from a patient treated with antithyroid drugs. The source of these receptors is a female donor with Graves disease. Both conserved end residues are part of each CDR3. D genes are given only for firm matches. Rows give clone size only sometimes, using once, few, many, or a class for an expanded clone.

>few|TRBD2|TRBJ2-3|TRBV12-3/TRBV12-4
TGTGCCAGCAGTATGACTAGCGGGAGGGCAACAGATACGCAGTATTTT
CASSMTSGRATDTQYF
>.|.|TRBJ2-3|TRBV28
TGTGCCAGCAGTTTACTCGCAGGGTCAGTAGCAGATACGCAGTATTTT
CASSLLAGSVADTQYF
>few|.|TRBJ2-7|TRBV4-2
TGTGCCAGCAGCCAAGAGTCCCTCGTGGGGGGACAGTACTTC
CASSQESLVGGQYF
>.|TRBD2|TRBJ2-5|TRBV13
TGTGCCAGCAGCTATCGACCCCAGGCGGGAGGGGTACGGGAGACCCAGTACTTC
CASSYRPQAGGVRETQYF
>few|.|TRBJ1-4|TRBV19
TGTGCCAGTAGTATGCAGGTTGGAACTAATGAAAAACTGTTTTTT
CASSMQVGTNEKLFF
>many|.|TRBJ2-5|TRBV2
TGTGCCAGCAGTGGAGGATACTCAGAGACCCAGTACTTC
CASSGGYSETQYF
>many|.|TRBJ2-2|TRBV30
TGTGCCTGGAGTAGGGGGGCTAACACCGGGGAGCTGTTTTTT
CAWSRGANTGELFF
>.|TRBD1|TRBJ1-2|TRBV24-1
TGTGCCACCAGTGACCCCGGGACAGCTCGGAGCGGCTACACCTTC
CATSDPGTARSGYTF
>few|.|TRBJ1-5|TRBV6-1
TGTGCCAGCAGTGAAGCGCCCTGGGCAGGGCCTATTAATCAGCCCCAGCATTTT
CASSEAPWAGPINQPQHF
>many|TRBD2|TRBJ2-7|TRBV11-2
TGTGCCAGCAGCTTAGAGGTTAGCGGGACCTACGAGCAGTACTTC
CASSLEVSGTYEQYF
>many|TRBD1|TRBJ1-1|TRBV11-2
TGTGCCAGCAGCCCCCATGGACAGGGTGGAACTGAAGCTTTCTTT
CASSPHGQGGTEAFF
>few|TRBD1|TRBJ1-5|TRBV12-3/TRBV12-4
TGTGCCAGCAGTTCCTTGAGACAGGGCCATGATCAGCCCCAGCATTTT
CASSSLRQGHDQPQHF
>many|TRBD2|TRBJ2-5|TRBV12-3/TRBV12-4
TGTGCCAGCAGTTTTTTCGGGAGGACCGAGACCCAGTACTTC
CASSFFGRTETQYF
>.|.|TRBJ1-1|TRBV20-1
TGCAGTGCTAGCGGGGGTGGCACTGAAGCTTTCTTT
CSASGGGTEAFF
>.|.|TRBJ2-7|TRBV4-3
TGCGCCAGCAGCCAAGGGCCACTTGAGTCCCACGAGCAGTACTTC
CASSQGPLESHEQYF
>few|TRBD1|TRBJ1-1|TRBV2
TGTGCCAGCAGAATCCGACAGGGGATTACTGGAGCTTTCTTT
CASRIRQGITGAFF
>few|TRBD2|TRBJ2-2|TRBV7-2
TGTGCCAGCAGTTCCGGGACTAGCGGGCGGAGCGGGGAGCTGTTTTTT
CASSSGTSGRSGELFF
>many|.|TRBJ1-2|TRBV12-3/TRBV12-4
TGTGCCAGCAGTTTGGGCCTCAGGGCAGGAGATGGCTACACCTTC
CASSLGLRAGDGYTF
>few|TRBD1|TRBJ2-7|TRBV30
TGTGCCTGGAAAGACAGGGTCGAGCAGTACTTC
CAWKDRVEQYF
>.|.|TRBJ2-1|TRBV11-2
TGTGCCAGCAGCTTAGTGGACTTCAATGAGCAGTTCTTC
CASSLVDFNEQFF
>many|TRBD2|TRBJ2-2|TRBV6-5
TGTGCCAGCAGTTACCTTGTAGCGGGAGTGAACGGGGAGCTGTTTTTT
CASSYLVAGVNGELFF
>few|.|TRBJ2-2|TRBV5-1
TGCGCCAGGGGACGGATGTTAAACACCGGGGAGCTGTTTTTT
CARGRMLNTGELFF
>many|.|TRBJ2-2|TRBV11-2
TGTGCCAGCAGCTTAGATCGGGGCACCGGGGAGCTGTTTTTT
CASSLDRGTGELFF
>many|.|TRBJ1-1|TRBV7-9
TGTGCCAGCAGCTTAGCCGGACAGCCTATGCTGGCTTTCTTT
CASSLAGQPMLAFF
>many|.|TRBJ1-1|TRBV20-1
TGCAGTGCTAGGGGCTCGGGGGGGAACACTGAAGCTTTCTTT
CSARGSGGNTEAFF
>many|TRBD1|TRBJ1-5|TRBV3-1
TGTGCCAGCAGCCAGCCCGGGACAGGGGATGAATGGGATCAGCCCCAGCATTTT
CASSQPGTGDEWDQPQHF
>few|TRBD1|TRBJ1-5|TRBV7-2
TGTGCCAGCAGCCAAGGGGGGGGACAGGGGAACAATCAGCCCCAGCATTTT
CASSQGGGQGNNQPQHF
>many|.|TRBJ1-1|TRBV28
TGTGCCAGCAGTTTACAGGGACCCGTGAACACTGAAGCTTTCTTT
CASSLQGPVNTEAFF
>.|TRBD2|TRBJ2-5|TRBV20-1
TGCAGTGCTAGAGATCTTGGGCTAGCGGGAGGCTGGTTGCAAGAGACCCAGTACTTC
CSARDLGLAGGWLQETQYF
>few|TRBD1|TRBJ1-1|TRBV12-3/TRBV12-4
TGTGCCAGCAGAAACACAGGGGGGGCGAGCACTGAAGCTTTCTTT
CASRNTGGASTEAFF
>.|.|TRBJ2-7|TRBV10-2
TGCGCCACCACCCCTGACTCTCCCTACGAGCAGTACTTC
CATTPDSPYEQYF
>many|TRBD1|TRBJ1-2|TRBV29-1
TGCAGCGTTGGACAGGGACCCACCGCCTATGGCTACACCTTC
CSVGQGPTAYGYTF
>.|.|TRBJ2-7|TRBV6-5
TGTGCCAGCAGTTACTCGATGGTCCCGAGCGGAAGATTTTACGAGCAGTACTTC
CASSYSMVPSGRFYEQYF
>many|TRBD1|TRBJ2-2|TRBV5-1
TGCGCCAGCAGCTTCAACCAGGGACAGGGGGCCTCCACCGGGGAGCTGTTTTTT
CASSFNQGQGASTGELFF
>many|.|TRBJ1-1|TRBV30
TGTGCCTGCGGGGTTACGGAGGCTTTCTTT
CACGVTEAFF
>many|.|TRBJ2-7|TRBV10-1
TGCGCCAGCAGTGAGTCTCGGCTGCCCTACGAGCAGTACTTC
CASSESRLPYEQYF
>few|.|TRBJ2-2|TRBV30
TGTGCCTGGAGTGCTCTTCTCTCCGGGGAGCTGTTTTTT
CAWSALLSGELFF
>few|.|TRBJ2-2|TRBV5-6
TGTGCCAGCAGCTTGGGGGACACGTACACCGGGGAGCTGTTTTTT
CASSLGDTYTGELFF
>.|.|TRBJ2-7|TRBV7-9
TGTGCCAGCAGCTTAGATGGGGACACGATACCCTACGAGCAGTACTTC
CASSLDGDTIPYEQYF
>.|.|TRBJ2-1|TRBV20-1
TGCAGTGCTAGGCCAGGGATTGAGCAGTTCTTC
CSARPGIEQFF
>few|.|TRBJ1-1|TRBV19
TGTGCCAGTACCCTGTCGCTAAGTCTGAACACTGAAGCTTTCTTT
CASTLSLSLNTEAFF
>many|TRBD1|TRBJ2-7|TRBV20-1
TGCAGTGCCACGTTGACAGGGTATAACGAGCAGTACTTC
CSATLTGYNEQYF
>few|.|TRBJ2-7|TRBV19
TGTGCCAGTAGTTTGGACCAAACACCCAACTACGAGCAGTACTTC
CASSLDQTPNYEQYF
>many|.|TRBJ2-7|TRBV7-9
TGTGCCAGCAGCCACGCTGGGGGAGACATCTCCTACGAGCAGTACTTC
CASSHAGGDISYEQYF
>few|.|TRBJ1-2|TRBV25-1
TGTGCCAGCAGTGACGGGAATGGCTACACCTTC
CASSDGNGYTF
>few|.|TRBJ2-7|TRBV29-1
TGCAGCGTTGGGGGACACCTGTCCTACGAGCAGTACTTC
CSVGGHLSYEQYF
>.|.|TRBJ1-3|TRBV6-1
TGTGCCAGCAGGGATTTCGGGGGCTCTGGAAACACCATATATTTT
CASRDFGGSGNTIYF
>many|TRBD1|TRBJ2-5|TRBV12-3/TRBV12-4
TGTGCCAGCAGACCTGGACAGGGACAACAAGAGACCCAGTACTTC
CASRPGQGQQETQYF
>few|.|TRBJ2-7|TRBV6-1
TGTGCCAGCAGGGGCGGGACTCACCCCGTCTGCTTC
CASRGGTHPVCF
>many|TRBD1|TRBJ1-5|TRBV28
TGTGCCAGCAGTTTATTCTTCGGGACAGGGGGCAGTGGCAATCAGCCCCAGCATTTT
CASSLFFGTGGSGNQPQHF
>.|TRBD1|TRBJ1-5|TRBV4-2
TGTGCCAGCAGCCAAGATCTACAGGGGGCTGGTGGCAATCAGCCCCAGCATTTT
CASSQDLQGAGGNQPQHF
>.|.|TRBJ2-1|TRBV2
TGTGCCAGCAGTGATTCCTCCTACAATGAGCAGTTCTTC
CASSDSSYNEQFF
>.|.|TRBJ1-1|TRBV30
TGTGCCTGGAAGGAGGGTCGGGGTTGGGGTGAAGCTTTCTTT
CAWKEGRGWGEAFF
>many|TRBD1|TRBJ1-5|TRBV11-2
TGTGCCAGCAGCAAGGGACAGGGGATTACTCAGCCCCAGCATTTT
CASSKGQGITQPQHF
>.|.|TRBJ2-7|TRBV7-2
TGTGCCAGCTCAGGGTACTCCTACGAGCAGTACTTC
CASSGYSYEQYF
>few|TRBD2|TRBJ2-7|TRBV15
TGTGCCACCAGCAGAGACAACTTCTCACTCCTAGCGGGAGGCCTCTACGAGCAGTACTTC
CATSRDNFSLLAGGLYEQYF
>.|.|TRBJ1-1|TRBV10-3
TGTGCCATCAGTCCCCTCTGGGGGGGGAACACTGAAGCTTTCTTT
CAISPLWGGNTEAFF